The present T cell receptor (beta chain) was sequenced within a study of somatic mutations in cytotoxic T cells in rheumatoid arthritis. General study findings and limits: There was no knowledge of the antigen targets of the expanded CD8+ clones. Measurement of CD8+ T-cell clonality revealed no significant difference between rheumatoid arthritis patients and age-matched healthy controls.

Positively selected by magnetic beads, CD4+ and CD8+ cells were purity-checked by flow cytometry. The V end was cut by 3 bases, the J end by 1 base, with 6 bases between. The germline V gene has CDR1 MDHEN and CDR2 SYDVKM. The CDR3 runs 14 residues. The data were produced by immunoSEQ multiplex PCR, yet TCRdb's version contains in-frame clones alone and is incomplete. The sample has 7,000 to 9,000 clones, more than 50% seen once; the top ten hold 20% to 25%. A word on this clone: Its antigen remains unidentified.

Sequencing was carried out using CD8+ T cells sorted from blood. The origin of this receptor is a woman in her thirties or forties in good health. The rearrangement joins TRBV28 to TRBJ2-2; D gene ambiguous. CDR3: CASSFQVNTGELFF. As DNA, the CDR3 is TGTGCCAGCAGTTTTCAAGTGAACACCGGGGAGCTGTTTTTT.